Sequencing of this T cell receptor (beta chain) was carried out in a study of shared clonotypes between healthy human individuals (dated by TCRdb to 2018 to 2020). Regarding the complete study: A couple of women and a few men aged 18 to 49 years were included in the cohort. Each donor's leukapheresis produced roughly between roughly 0.85 and 10 billion PBMCs. Blood TCR repertoires of a handful of healthy adults were deeply sequenced to estimate repertoire size and the extent of clonotype sharing between individuals. For each donor, three plates each were used for CD4 naive and CD4 memory, two plates were used for CD8 naive, and one plate was used for CD8 memory. Different laboratories and diverse techniques were used to prepare libraries and sequence TCR repertoires, to increase sequencing depth and limit assay-specific biases.

For the CD8 naive samples, CD45RO-negative cells were positively selected for CCR7, yielding a CD45RA+CCR7+ population from which TemRA cells were excluded. Donors were healthy HIV-negative adults with no recently reported acute infections or vaccinations. All donors were Caucasian adults living in Nashville, Tennessee, USA. Blood was collected by leukapheresis, and PBMCs were isolated by Ficoll-Histopaque density gradient centrifugation and then cryopreserved in liquid nitrogen vapor phase. Analytical flow cytometry was used to check the purity and quantity of every magnetically sorted T cell population. Genomic DNA was isolated from every sorted fraction and measured by UV absorbance on a Nanodrop 2000c. On the study overall, not on this receptor specifically: Estimated clonotype richness was generally larger for naive than for memory subsets. Clonotypes shared by all four sorted-subset donors showed higher generation probabilities than non-shared clonotypes. Only blood was sampled, and tissue TCR repertoires likely differ from those in blood. Pairwise subsampling led to the expectation that sequencing depth would affect the degree of clonotype sharing among donors. When a handful of donors were compared, the shared fraction of clonotypes was approximately 5% for naive CD4, about 4% for naive CD8, roughly 2.5% for memory CD4, and 0.35% to 0.5% for memory CD8. The genetic and exposure-history diversity represented was limited by the small number of donors. Incomplete sequencing was indicated by rarefaction of sorted-subset datasets, despite the large sequencing depth.

As for this clone: The antigen this receptor binds is unknown. No clone much larger than this one lies a single base away; base qualities are absent.

Using the deep immunoSEQ assay, TCR CDR3 regions were amplified from genomic DNA by multiplex PCR. For each cell subset, the extracted genomic DNA was distributed evenly across all wells of several immunoSEQ 96-well plates, and each plate served as one replicate. Each replicate PCR for sorted subsets received about 180 ng genomic DNA, equal to tens of thousands of T cell genomes. Purified libraries were quantified with a Qubit 3.0 fluorometer, sized on a Bioanalyzer 2100, and re-quantified with the KAPA Library Quantification kit. A separate single-read 150-cycle Illumina NextSeq 550 flow cell was used to sequence each immunoSEQ 96-well plate. As for the original processing: The immunoSEQ output contained only junctional sequences without quality scores, so filtering could not match that applied to full-length reads. Sequences were annotated with PyIR, a Python wrapper for IgBLAST v1.9, and V/J genes and CDR3 were assigned using IMGT germline references. Reads were removed for weak V/J assignments (E-value above 1e-6), missing CDR3, stop codons, out-of-frame junctions, or ambiguous translated residues. V3J clonotypes were defined as sequences sharing the same inferred V gene, J gene, and CDR3 amino acid sequence. The percentage overlap between two repertoires was calculated by dividing the number of shared unique clonotypes by the size of the smaller repertoire. Repertoire richness was assessed with RTK rarefaction, the Chao1 estimator, and Recon v2.1 estimates of unobserved clonotypes. For all TCRbeta clonotypes obtained by the gDNA method from a handful of donors, generation probabilities were computed with OLGA. Drawn from immuneACCESS, this table holds only the in-frame rearrangements with V and J called that TCRdb kept. Clones are partly lost; checked studies trace under half to an unresolved V gene and leave the rest unexplained. From that table come the V and J calls and clone size; the DNA was used to work out D and trimming. The sample table shows 800,000 or so clones, and 90% to 98% are seen once. Of the sample, less than 0.25% falls within the top ten clones.

The CDR3 covers 15 residues, taking in both the cysteine and the phenylalanine. Only the CDR3 region is kept as DNA, spanning 45 bases read in frame from base 1. CDR1 and CDR2, looked up from the germline V gene, are KGHSH and LQKENI. Trimming at the junction amounts to 3 bases on V and 5 bases on J, and the germline ends lie 17 bases apart. This receptor was obtained from a man aged 25 to 45 in good health. The sequencing input was naive CD8+ T cells sorted from blood. The sample's cell subset or site, from its label and the paper: CD45RA+CCR7+. The chain employs TRBV18 and TRBJ2-7, with TRBD1 as a weak D call on 6 bases. The CDR3 region has the sequence CASSPPRQDSHEQYF. The DNA is TGTGCCAGCTCACCTCCGAGACAGGACTCTCACGAGCAGTACTTC.